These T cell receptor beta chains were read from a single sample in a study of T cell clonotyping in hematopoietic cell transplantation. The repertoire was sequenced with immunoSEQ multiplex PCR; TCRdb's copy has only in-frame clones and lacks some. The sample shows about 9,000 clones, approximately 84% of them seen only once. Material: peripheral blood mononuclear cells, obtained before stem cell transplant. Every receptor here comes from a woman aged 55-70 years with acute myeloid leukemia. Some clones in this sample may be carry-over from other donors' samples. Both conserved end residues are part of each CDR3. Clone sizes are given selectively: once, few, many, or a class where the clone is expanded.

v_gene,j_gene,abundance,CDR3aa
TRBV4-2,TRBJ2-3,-,CASSQGDISSTDTQYF
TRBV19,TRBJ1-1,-,CASSPPDLNTEAFF
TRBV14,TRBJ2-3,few,CASSRGTLRADTQYF
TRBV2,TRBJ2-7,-,CASTSKGYEQYF
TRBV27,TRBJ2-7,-,CASSLSRVSPYEQYF
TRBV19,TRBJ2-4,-,CASSMGQGAGAKNIQYF
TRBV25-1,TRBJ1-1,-,CASSDSAGATEAFF
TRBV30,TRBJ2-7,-,CAWSQGQANYEQYF
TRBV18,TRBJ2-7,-,CASSTRGNEQYF
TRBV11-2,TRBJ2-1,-,CASSPRGGQPAYNEQFF
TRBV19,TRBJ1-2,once,CASSEGGQGFGYTF
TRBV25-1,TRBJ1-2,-,CASSARDSGYGYTF
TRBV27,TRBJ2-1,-,CASSLAGGNEQFF
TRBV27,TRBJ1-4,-,CASSSLSGEKLFF
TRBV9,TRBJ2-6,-,CASSAGTGPPSGANVLTF
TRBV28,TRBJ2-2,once,CASSSREFWTGELFF
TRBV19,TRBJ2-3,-,CASSIIAASGSTDTQYF
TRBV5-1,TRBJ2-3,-,CASSPPLGGPTDTQYF
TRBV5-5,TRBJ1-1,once,CASSLTVNTEAFF
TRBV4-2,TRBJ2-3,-,CASSQGVAGGEDTQYF